This is a list of T cell receptor beta chains from one sample in a study of control samples from healthy donors and cancer patients. Repertoires were generated with immunoSEQ multiplex PCR, while TCRdb's copy carries only in-frame clones and drops some. The sample lists about 92,000 clones, 82% seen once, with over 7.5% in the top ten. The sequenced sample was blood. These receptors came from a woman aged 60-75 years in good health. Both conserved end residues are part of each CDR3. A D gene is named only where the DNA matches it firmly. Not all rows give a size; the values are once, few, many and, for expanded clones, a class.

clone_size | cdr3_length | j_call | d_call | v_call | cdr3_aa | cdr3_nt
. | 18 | TRBJ1-4 | TRBD1 | TRBV6-6 | CASSLLGTGHATNEKLFF | TGTGCCAGCAGTCTCCTCGGGACAGGCCATGCAACTAATGAAAAACTGTTTTTT
. | 16 | TRBJ2-7 | TRBD1 | TRBV10-3 | CAISESAGTGNYEQYF | TGTGCCATCAGTGAGTCCGCCGGGACAGGGAACTACGAGCAGTACTTC
. | 13 | TRBJ2-7 | . | TRBV18 | CASSPQGRYEQYF | TGTGCCAGCTCACCACAGGGGCGGTACGAGCAGTACTTC
. | 14 | TRBJ2-6 | . | TRBV11-3 | CASSGGSGANVLTF | TGTGCCAGCAGCGGCGGCTCTGGGGCCAACGTCCTGACTTTC
. | 12 | TRBJ1-1 | . | TRBV28 | CASSLLDTEAFF | TGTGCCAGCAGTTTGCTGGACACTGAAGCTTTCTTT
. | 15 | TRBJ2-1 | . | TRBV9 | CASSSGTASYNEQFF | TGTGCCAGCTCTTCCGGGACGGCCTCCTACAATGAGCAGTTCTTC
. | 12 | TRBJ2-1 | TRBD2 | TRBV7-9 | CASSLAGGFYFF | TGTGCCAGCAGCCTAGCGGGAGGGTTTTATTTCTTC
. | 15 | TRBJ2-1 | TRBD2 | TRBV11-2 | CASSLTASGGNEQFF | TGTGCCAGCAGCTTAACGGCTAGCGGGGGGAATGAGCAGTTCTTC
once | 14 | TRBJ2-7 | . | TRBV6-5 | CASSYGLASAEQYF | TGTGCCAGCAGTTACGGGTTAGCGTCAGCCGAGCAGTACTTC
. | 15 | TRBJ1-2 | TRBD1 | TRBV2 | CASSDRDRGRYGYTF | TGTGCCAGCAGTGACCGGGACAGGGGACGCTATGGCTACACCTTC
. | 14 | TRBJ2-3 | . | TRBV2 | CASVQRLSTDTQYF | TGTGCCAGCGTTCAGCGCCTCTCCACAGATACGCAGTATTTT
. | 11 | TRBJ2-2 | . | TRBV2 | CASRDPGELFF | TGTGCCAGCAGGGACCCCGGGGAGCTGTTTTTT
once | 13 | TRBJ2-3 | . | TRBV12-3/TRBV12-4 | CATSGQSTDTQYF | TGTGCCACCTCGGGACAAAGCACAGATACGCAGTATTTT
. | 12 | TRBJ1-2 | . | TRBV29-1 | CSVDREDYGYTF | TGCAGCGTTGATAGAGAAGACTATGGCTACACCTTC
few | 15 | TRBJ1-4 | . | TRBV14 | CASSQVQTTNEKLFF | TGTGCCAGCAGCCAAGTACAGACAACTAATGAAAAACTGTTTTTT
. | 15 | TRBJ1-2 | . | TRBV7-8 | CASSLDSGAGYGYTF | TGTGCCAGCAGCTTAGATTCGGGGGCCGGCTATGGCTACACCTTC
. | 16 | TRBJ2-7 | . | TRBV28 | CASSIGTASSSYEQYF | TGTGCCAGCAGTATTGGGACGGCGTCGAGCTCCTACGAGCAGTACTTC
. | 16 | TRBJ2-6 | . | TRBV15 | CATSRDLSSGANVLTF | TGTGCCACCAGCAGAGATCTCTCCTCTGGGGCCAACGTCCTGACTTTC
few | 11 | TRBJ1-1 | . | TRBV18 | CASSPNKEAFF | TGTGCCAGCTCACCAAATAAGGAAGCTTTCTTT
. | 15 | TRBJ2-5 | TRBD2 | TRBV6-4 | CASSEPPRGEETQYF | TGTGCCAGCAGTGAACCCCCTCGGGGGGAAGAGACCCAGTACTTC
. | 14 | TRBJ1-6 | . | TRBV7-8 | CASSLVVVNSPLHF | TGTGCCAGCAGCTTAGTGGTGGTTAATTCACCCCTCCACTTT
. | 13 | TRBJ2-7 | TRBD1 | TRBV30 | CACRGQVAHEQYF | TGTGCCTGTAGGGGACAGGTGGCCCACGAGCAGTACTTC
. | 12 | TRBJ1-2 | . | TRBV29-1 | CSQQATGGGYTF | TGCAGCCAACAGGCTACCGGGGGGGGCTACACCTTC
. | 15 | TRBJ2-2 | . | TRBV10-1 | CASQEEGHPTGELFF | TGCGCCAGCCAGGAAGAGGGACACCCCACCGGGGAGCTGTTTTTT
once | 15 | TRBJ2-7 | TRBD2 | TRBV11-2 | CASSPTSGRGYEQYF | TGTGCCAGCAGCCCTACTAGCGGGAGGGGATACGAGCAGTACTTC
. | 13 | TRBJ1-1 | . | TRBV6-5 | CASAWGGKAEAFF | TGTGCCAGCGCCTGGGGAGGGAAGGCTGAAGCTTTCTTT
. | 14 | TRBJ1-4 | TRBD1 | TRBV5-4 | CASSNKQGNEKLFF | TGTGCCAGCAGCAATAAACAGGGGAATGAAAAACTGTTTTTT
. | 15 | TRBJ1-4 | . | TRBV18 | CASSPDRRINEKLFF | TGTGCCAGCTCACCAGACCGGAGGATTAATGAAAAACTGTTTTTT
. | 14 | TRBJ2-2 | . | TRBV7-2 | CASSLVSSPGELFF | TGTGCCAGCAGCTTAGTATCCAGCCCAGGGGAGCTGTTTTTT
. | 15 | TRBJ1-2 | TRBD1 | TRBV3-1/TRBV3-2 | CASSPPGQGAPVYTF | TGTGCCAGCAGCCCACCGGGACAGGGGGCGCCTGTCTACACCTTC
. | 14 | TRBJ1-2 | . | TRBV5-4 | CATNQLGGTVGYTF | TGTGCCACCAACCAGCTTGGGGGGACGGTCGGCTACACCTTC
. | 17 | TRBJ2-1 | TRBD2 | TRBV27 | CASSLWISGRKDNEQFF | TGTGCCAGCAGTTTATGGATTAGCGGGAGGAAGGACAATGAGCAGTTCTTC
. | 15 | TRBJ2-7 | TRBD1 | TRBV11-2 | CASSQTQGPSYEQYF | TGTGCCAGCAGCCAAACACAGGGGCCCTCCTACGAGCAGTACTTC
. | 15 | TRBJ1-2 | . | TRBV7-6 | CASSLVADLNYGYTF | TGTGCCAGCAGCTTAGTGGCCGACCTTAACTATGGCTACACCTTC
. | 14 | TRBJ2-7 | TRBD1 | TRBV6-5 | CASLFDRGAYEQYF | TGTGCCAGCCTCTTTGACAGGGGGGCCTACGAGCAGTACTTC
once | 15 | TRBJ2-7 | TRBD2 | TRBV6-5 | CASSRPGGSSYEQYF | TGTGCCAGCAGTCGCCCCGGGGGGAGCTCCTACGAGCAGTACTTC
. | 14 | TRBJ2-3 | . | TRBV5-8 | CASSFRPVTDTQYF | TGTGCCAGCAGCTTCCGTCCGGTCACAGATACGCAGTATTTT
. | 19 | TRBJ2-7 | TRBD2 | TRBV10-3 | CAISESRALAGGSSYEQYF | TGTGCCATCAGTGAGTCGAGAGCTCTAGCGGGGGGAAGCTCCTACGAGCAGTACTTC